One T cell receptor (beta chain) is described in this entry. Its target is not known. The isolated RNA, all of it, was reverse transcribed, so expressed TCRB transcripts were what got sequenced. Measured with immunoSEQ multiplex PCR; TCRdb has only the in-frame clones, and not every one. In the table there are a few hundred thousand clones, about a sixth of which are singletons. Sorting that relied on CD45RO/CCR7/CD25/CD127/CD95/CD27 yielded CD4+ naive, central memory, regulatory and stem cell-like memory cells. Purity (above 95%) was reached by all sorted populations. The sample comes from a study of beta chain features in type 1 diabetes. Study context: The study examined roughly 100 million sorted cells across all samples. Whole-study results and caveats: Shorter TCRB CDR3s, moderately but significantly so, marked every one of the four CD4+ subsets in Type 1 diabetes patients. In comparison with healthy donors, patients had naive, central memory and Treg TCRB repertoires that appeared more similar.

Germline CDR1 reads MNHNS; CDR2 reads SASEGT. V was shortened by 5 bases and J by 10 bases, with 15 bases between the two germline ends. The CDR3 contains 13 residues. The sequencing input was naive CD4+ T cells from blood. The chain is built from TRBV6-1 and TRBJ1-5; a possible D gene is TRBD1 (5 bases). The origin of this receptor is a man aged 25 to 40 with type 1 diabetes. Written as DNA, the CDR3 is TGTGCCAGCAGTACCTCCACGGACATTCCCCAGCATTTT. This sequence encodes CASSTSTDIPQHF.